What follows are 29 T cell receptor beta chains derived from one specimen sequenced in a study of T-cell reconstitution after alpha-beta-depleted transplantation in children. Preparation of the TCRbeta library was carried out with unique molecular identifiers. TCRdb re-derived calls from the PCR reads in MiXCR, one entry per CDR3 protein. The sample lists roughly 310,000 distinct CDR3 sequences; 23% were seen once. The source was PBMCs, mostly from graft donor cells, collected 180 days after TCRalphabeta/CD19-depleted stem cell transplant. Receptor source: a male patient younger than 18 who had a stem cell transplant for acute lymphoblastic leukemia, so the T cells may come from the graft donor.

The chain joins TRBV14 to TRBJ2-1, with 8 bases that match TRBD2. From germline, CDR1 is SGHDN and CDR2 FVKESK. The CDR3 is 18 residues long. Trimming cost V 4 bases and J 3 bases; bases outside gene matches: 14. The CDR3 region has the DNA TGTGCCAGCAGCCCCTTTCAGGATAGCGGGAACCTCTACAATGAGCAGTTCTTC. Encoded protein: CASSPFQDSGNLYNEQFF.

Here the CDR3 reads CSVEVRGGLYGYTF. CDR3 nucleotide sequence: TGCAGCGTTGAGGTCCGGGGAGGGCTCTATGGCTACACCTTC. This sequence joins TRBV29-1 and TRBJ1-2; D gene unclear. The ends were cut back, 3 bases at V and 4 bases at J, with 15 bases in the middle. The CDR3 runs to 14 residues. Germline loops: CDR1 SQVTM, CDR2 ANQGSEA.

The chain combines TRBV20-1 with TRBJ2-1; 12 nucleotides agree with TRBD2. Germline-derived CDR1 and CDR2 are DFQATT and SNEGSKA (reference sequence). V lost 4 bases to trimming and J lost 6 bases; unmatched junction nucleotides: 4. The CDR3 covers 14 residues. Here the CDR3 reads CSAILAGGPNEQFF. In DNA form, the CDR3 reads TGCAGTGCTATCCTAGCGGGAGGGCCCAATGAGCAGTTCTTC.

The chain combines TRBV24-1 with TRBJ2-5, with D perhaps TRBD1 (6 bases). This CDR3 comprises 13 residues. Germline assignment: CDR1 KGHDR and CDR2 SFDVKD. Trimming took 4 bases from V and 5 from J, leaving 10 bases between them. The DNA of the CDR3 is TGTGCCACCAGTGACCGGGACACCGAGACCCAGTACTTC. This encodes CATSDRDTETQYF.

The chain is built from TRBV5-1 and TRBJ2-7; D ambiguous. V dropped 2 bases and J dropped 0 bases, with 9 bases sitting between them. This CDR3 has 14 residues. Looked up from germline, CDR1 is SGHRS and CDR2 is YFSETQ. CDR3: CASSFRSTSYEQYF. CDR3 nucleotides: TGCGCCAGCAGCTTTCGGTCTACCTCCTACGAGCAGTACTTC.

This chain joins TRBV28 and TRBJ1-1, with unresolved D. CDR3 length: 10 amino acids. Germline assignment: CDR1 MDHEN and CDR2 SYDVKM. V lost 5 bases and J lost 11, with 9 bases in between. The DNA for the CDR3 is TGTGCCAGCAGTCGGGTGTGGGCTTTCTTT. It yields the protein CASSRVWAFF.

There are many counts of this clonotype. The chain combines TRBV12-3 or TRBV12-4 with TRBJ1-3; 8 nucleotides agree with TRBD1. Trimming removed 6 bases from V and 4 bases from J; junction bases left unmatched: 14. The CDR3 runs to 17 residues. The CDR3 DNA follows: TGTGCCAGCAGCTTTCTGGGCTGGGGGACAGGAGGAAACACCATATATTTT. Translating gives CASSFLGWGTGGNTIYF.

The chain has TRBV20-1 and TRBJ1-2; TRBD1 matches at 9 bases. Germline CDR1 is DFQATT and CDR2 is SNEGSKA (reference sequence). V lost 6 bases and J lost 4; bases outside the gene matches: 12. This CDR3 has 15 amino acids. The CDR3 spells CSATGGQGVGYGYTF. In DNA form, the CDR3 reads TGCAGTGCCACGGGGGGACAGGGAGTTGGCTATGGCTACACCTTC.

The chain has TRBV7-2 and TRBJ2-2; unclear D gene. V was cut by 1 base and J by 4 bases, with 7 bases left in between. The CDR3 contains 14 residues. Germline values: CDR1 SGHTA, CDR2 FQGNSA. The CDR3 DNA reads TGTGCCAGCAGCTTAGGTCCTAGCACCGGGGAGCTGTTTTTT. It codes for CASSLGPSTGELFF.

The table lists this clonotype with a few counts. The chain is built from TRBV29-1 and TRBJ2-7, with 7 bases matching TRBD2. The J segment lost 6 bases and the V segment lost 0 bases, leaving 2 bases of the junction unmatched. There are 12 residues in the CDR3. Germline CDR1 is SQVTM and CDR2 is ANQGSEA. In DNA, the CDR3 is TGCAGCGTTGAAGATACGGGAGGCGAGCAGTACTTC. Its translation is CSVEDTGGEQYF.

This chain joins TRBV12-3 or TRBV12-4 and TRBJ2-5; a weak D match, TRBD2 (6 bases). This CDR3 has 17 residues. V lost 5 bases, J lost 1 base, and 20 bases lay in between. CDR3 DNA: TGTGCCAGCAGTCCGCTAGGGGTAGCGGTAGTCCAAGAGACCCAGTACTTC. Protein product: CASSPLGVAVVQETQYF.

This clonotype was seen a handful of times. The CDR3 nucleotides are TGTGCCAGCAGCCCCCGACAAGGGCCCGTAACCTACGAGCAGTACTTC. Protein: CASSPRQGPVTYEQYF. The J gene is TRBJ2-7, the V gene TRBV14; D gene uncertain. The CDR3 runs to 16 residues. From germline, CDR1 is SGHDN and CDR2 FVKESK. The V and J ends lost 4 bases and 2 bases respectively, with 18 bases between them.

In this sample, this clonotype turned up a few times. The chain employs TRBV27 and TRBJ2-1; 9 bases are a match to TRBD2. The CDR3 is made up of 17 amino acids. Unmatched junction bases numbered 11, after V lost 3 bases and J lost 5 bases. Per the germline V gene, CDR1 is MNHEY and CDR2 is SMNVEV (reference sequence). Here the CDR3 DNA reads TGTGCCAGCAGTTTCCGCTTTAGTCCTAGCGGGGACAATGAGCAGTTCTTC. It codes for CASSFRFSPSGDNEQFF.

This clonotype has only a few counts. V and J are TRBV4-2 and TRBJ2-7; weak D call: TRBD2 (7 bases). The CDR3 extends over 16 amino acids. V shed 1 base and J shed 3 bases, with 16 bases lying between them. The germline V gene has CDR1 LGHNA and CDR2 YNFKEQ. CDR3 sequence (DNA): TGTGCCAGCAGCCAAGGGGGGGGCCCTCCCCACTACGAGCAGTACTTC. This codes for CASSQGGGPPHYEQYF.

The rearrangement joins TRBV7-9 to TRBJ2-7; 9 bases align to TRBD1. V dropped 2 bases and J dropped 5; count of bases not matched to a gene: 7. The CDR3 is 15 residues long. CDR1 is SEHNR, CDR2 FQNEAQ, per germline (reference sequence). The CDR3 nucleotides read TGTGCCAGCAGCTTAACGACAGGGGGAATCCACGAGCAGTACTTC. Protein product: CASSLTTGGIHEQYF.

This chain connects TRBV7-9 to TRBJ1-1; no reliable D call. With 5 bases removed from V and 5 bases from J, the gap between germline ends came to 9 bases. This CDR3 region has 12 residues. CDR1 and CDR2 (germline): SEHNR, FQNEAQ (reference sequence). CDR3 amino acids: CASSEELTEAFF. Here the CDR3 DNA reads TGTGCCAGCAGCGAGGAATTAACTGAAGCTTTCTTT.

V gene TRBV7-3 combines with J gene TRBJ1-1; D is undetermined. Looked up from germline, CDR1 is SGHTA and CDR2 is FQGTGA. V lost 2 bases, J lost 0 bases, and 10 bases lay in between. The CDR3 loop spans 15 amino acids. CDR3 in amino acids: CASSLLIELNTEAFF. DNA of the CDR3: TGTGCCAGCAGCTTATTGATTGAGTTGAACACTGAAGCTTTCTTT.

The V call is TRBV20-1, the J call TRBJ2-1; D might be TRBD1 (6 bases). The CDR3 consists of 11 residues. V was cut by 2 bases and J by 12 bases, with 11 bases left in between. The germline V gene encodes CDR1 DFQATT and CDR2 SNEGSKA (reference sequence). CDR3 in amino acids: CSARKQGRQFF. Here the CDR3 DNA reads TGCAGTGCTAGAAAGCAGGGGAGGCAGTTCTTC.

This clonotype was seen more than once but under ten times. The chain couples TRBV6-5 to TRBJ1-2; tentatively, D is TRBD1 (5 bases). The CDR3 has 14 amino acids. Germline values: CDR1 MNHEY, CDR2 SVGAGI. Trimming cost V 1 base and J 8 bases, with 14 bases left between them. CDR3 sequence reads: CASSYFGGDVGYTF. As DNA, the CDR3 is TGTGCCAGCAGTTACTTCGGGGGGGACGTAGGCTACACCTTC.

This chain connects TRBV7-9 to TRBJ1-1; a possible D gene is TRBD1 (5 bases). Germline assignment: CDR1 SEHNR and CDR2 FQNEAQ (reference sequence). Trimming cost V 1 base and J 0 bases, with 12 bases left between them. The length of the CDR3 is 16 residues. CDR3 bases: TGTGCCAGCAGCTTAGGGTCAGGGAGCATGAACACTGAAGCTTTCTTT. Translation gives CASSLGSGSMNTEAFF.

This rearrangement joins TRBV19 to TRBJ1-1; weak D call: TRBD1 (6 bases). V lost 6 bases and J lost 3, with 17 bases in between. The CDR3 totals 15 residues. Germline V gives CDR1 LNHDA, CDR2 SQIVND (reference sequence). Written as DNA, the CDR3 is TGTGCCAGTAGCAGCCCCAGGGGAGCGGACACTGAAGCTTTCTTT. This sequence encodes CASSSPRGADTEAFF.

This clonotype was counted a few times. J is TRBJ2-3 and V is TRBV20-1; D gene uncertain. Germline CDR1 is DFQATT and CDR2 is SNEGSKA (reference sequence). The V end lost 0 bases, the J end lost 7 bases, and 20 bases lay between the germline ends. CDR3 length equals 16 residues. The CDR3 region has the DNA TGCAGTGCTAGAGATCGGCTTTCTCCGATCTCGTATACGCAGTATTTT. It codes for CSARDRLSPISYTQYF.

The chain carries TRBV7-9 and TRBJ1-4; D unclear. The V end was cut by 4 bases, the J end by 0 bases, with 12 bases between. Germline values: CDR1 SEHNR, CDR2 FQNEAQ (reference sequence). This CDR3 contains 16 residues. The CDR3 region has the DNA TGTGCCAGCAGCTCCTTGGCAAGTGCAACTAATGAAAAACTGTTTTTT. Its protein product is CASSSLASATNEKLFF.

This clonotype was found a few times. J is TRBJ2-7 and V is TRBV10-3, with 10 bases matching TRBD1. From germline, CDR1 is ENHRY and CDR2 SYGVKD. This CDR3 is 14 amino acids long. V lost 2 bases and J lost 2; bases outside the gene matches: 0. The CDR3 nucleotides are TGTGCCATCAGTGAGGGACAGGGGGCCTACGAGCAGTACTTC. Protein sequence: CAISEGQGAYEQYF.

The rearrangement links TRBV10-3 to TRBJ2-5, with D maybe TRBD2 (6 bases). Germline CDR1 reads ENHRY; CDR2 reads SYGVKD. Trimming took off 0 bases at V and 2 bases at J, with 13 bases between the two ends. The CDR3 spans 16 residues. CDR3: CAISESGSGIQETQYF. CDR3 bases: TGTGCCATCAGTGAGTCGGGTAGCGGAATACAAGAGACCCAGTACTTC.

This chain joins TRBV12-3 or TRBV12-4 and TRBJ2-5; maybe TRBD1 (6 bases). The CDR3 contains 14 residues. V was cut by 2 bases and J by 3 bases, with 10 bases left in between. The CDR3 nucleotides are TGTGCCAGCAGTTTATACCAGGGGAAAGAGACCCAGTACTTC. This sequence encodes CASSLYQGKETQYF.

In its sample, this clonotype was seen a few times. The V call is TRBV7-2, the J call TRBJ2-5; D not resolved. Trimming stripped 0 bases from V and 1 base from J, with 9 bases between. Germline CDR1 and CDR2: SGHTA and FQGNSA. This CDR3 has 15 amino acids. CDR3 nucleotide sequence: TGTGCCAGCAGCTTAGCGCGTCTCTCCCAAGAGACCCAGTACTTC. Its protein is CASSLARLSQETQYF.

Only one count was recorded for this clonotype. This rearrangement joins TRBV5-1 to TRBJ2-2; 13 bases agree with TRBD2. The CDR3 is made up of 16 amino acids. Germline loops: CDR1 SGHRS, CDR2 YFSETQ. V lost 4 bases and J lost 4; bases outside the gene matches: 4. CDR3 sequence reads: CASSDTSGGVTGELFF. The CDR3 DNA is TGCGCCAGCAGCGATACTAGCGGGGGGGTCACCGGGGAGCTGTTTTTT.

The chain carries TRBV14 and TRBJ2-1; possible D gene TRBD2, 7 bases. The germline gives CDR1 SGHDN, CDR2 FVKESK. The CDR3 is 14 residues long. V lost 5 bases and J lost 4, with 12 bases in between. Here the CDR3 reads CASSKGGAYNEQFF. In DNA, the CDR3 is TGTGCCAGCAGCAAAGGGGGGGCTTACAATGAGCAGTTCTTC.